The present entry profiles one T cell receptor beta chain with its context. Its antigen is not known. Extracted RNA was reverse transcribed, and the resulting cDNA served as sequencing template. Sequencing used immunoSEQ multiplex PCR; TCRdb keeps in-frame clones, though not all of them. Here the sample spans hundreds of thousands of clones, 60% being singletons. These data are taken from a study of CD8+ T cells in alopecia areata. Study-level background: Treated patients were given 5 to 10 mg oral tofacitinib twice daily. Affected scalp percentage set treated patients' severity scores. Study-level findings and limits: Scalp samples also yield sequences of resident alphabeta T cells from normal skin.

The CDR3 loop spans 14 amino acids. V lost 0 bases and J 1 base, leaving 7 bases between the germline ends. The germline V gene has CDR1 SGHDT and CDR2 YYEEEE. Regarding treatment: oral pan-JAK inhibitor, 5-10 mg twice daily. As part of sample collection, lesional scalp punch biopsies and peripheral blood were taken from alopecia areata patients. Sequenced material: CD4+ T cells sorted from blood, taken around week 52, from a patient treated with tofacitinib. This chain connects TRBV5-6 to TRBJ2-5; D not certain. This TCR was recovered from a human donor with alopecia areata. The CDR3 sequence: CASSLDRFQETQYF. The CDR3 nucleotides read TGTGCCAGCAGCTTGGACAGATTCCAAGAGACCCAGTACTTC.